Given below is one T cell receptor (beta chain) in context. Cohort allocation depended upon clinical history that participants reported. This record belongs to a study of blood T cell repertoires in COVID-19. The overall study: The United States, Italy and Spain supplied acute and convalescent COVID-19 samples. PBMCs, B-cell-depleted T cells, or T cells were the source of the cDNA or gDNA that made up the material.

In the authors' methods: Scientists estimated how many nucleated cells there were by amplifying reference gene primers. The repertoire was sequenced with immunoSEQ multiplex PCR; TCRdb's copy has only in-frame clones and lacks some. That table gives V, J and clone size, and the DNA gave D and trimming. The sample gives approximately 300,000 clones, around 90% of which show up once; over 4% is in the top ten. CDR1 is KGHDR, CDR2 SFDVKD, per germline. Trimming removed 1 base from V and 7 bases from J, with 16 bases in between. The CDR3 runs to 16 residues. The sequence derives from a man in his sixties who had recovered from COVID-19. V gene TRBV24-1 combines with J gene TRBJ2-1; D ambiguous. Sequences were obtained from PBMCs or T cells enriched from blood (not recorded which). CDR3 in DNA: TGTGCCACCAGTGATTTCTGGCAGTTGAGAGGAAATGAGCAGTTCTTC. Residues: CATSDFWQLRGNEQFF.